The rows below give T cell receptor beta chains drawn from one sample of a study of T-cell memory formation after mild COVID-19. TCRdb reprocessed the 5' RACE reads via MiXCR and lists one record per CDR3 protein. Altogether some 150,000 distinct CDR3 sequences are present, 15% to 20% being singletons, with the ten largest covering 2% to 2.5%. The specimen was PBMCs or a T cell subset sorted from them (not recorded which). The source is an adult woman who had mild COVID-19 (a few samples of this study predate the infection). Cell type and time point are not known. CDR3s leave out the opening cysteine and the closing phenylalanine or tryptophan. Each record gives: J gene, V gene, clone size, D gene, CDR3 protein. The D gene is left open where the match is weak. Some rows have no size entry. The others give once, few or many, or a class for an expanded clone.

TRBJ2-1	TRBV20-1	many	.	SASDIFGTRVGNEQF
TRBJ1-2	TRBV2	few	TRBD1	ASSETTGGYGYT
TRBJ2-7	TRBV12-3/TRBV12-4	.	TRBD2	ASSLGGGPYEQY
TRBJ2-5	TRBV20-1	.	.	SVGEGGEETQY
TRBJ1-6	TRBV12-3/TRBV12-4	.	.	ASSSIASGWRDSPLH
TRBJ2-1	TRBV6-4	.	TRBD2	ATPRREGRDEQF
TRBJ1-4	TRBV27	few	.	ASSFNREGKLF
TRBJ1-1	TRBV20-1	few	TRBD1	SASDRAGAF
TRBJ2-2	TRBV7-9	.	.	ASHRGLDTGELF
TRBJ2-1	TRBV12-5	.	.	ASGLGSGEQF
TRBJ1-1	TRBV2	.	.	ASSPTGGNTEAF
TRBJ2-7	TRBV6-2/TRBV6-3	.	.	ASRWGVDEQY
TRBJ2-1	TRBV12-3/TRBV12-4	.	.	ASSQVSYNEQF
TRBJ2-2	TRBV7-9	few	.	ASNLGFQMNTGELF
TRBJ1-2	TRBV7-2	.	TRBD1	ASSSIQGGYT
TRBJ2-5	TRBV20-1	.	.	SARDPQGQETQY
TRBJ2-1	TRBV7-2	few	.	ASSRDSYNEQF
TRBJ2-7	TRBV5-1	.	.	ASSLVSPHYEQY
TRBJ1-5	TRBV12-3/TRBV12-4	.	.	ASSRQGYQPQH
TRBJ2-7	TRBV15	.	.	ATSRDWDGGAQY
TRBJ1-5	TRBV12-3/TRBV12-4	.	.	ASSFPFRQQPQH
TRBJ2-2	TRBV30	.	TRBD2	AWNGLAGDANTGELF
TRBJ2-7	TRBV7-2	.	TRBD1	ASSNRGPPYEQY
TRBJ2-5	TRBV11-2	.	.	ASSVVPGRETQY
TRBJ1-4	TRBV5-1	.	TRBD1	ASSFEPGQGSS
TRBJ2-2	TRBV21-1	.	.	ASSKASSGTSGRKNTGELF
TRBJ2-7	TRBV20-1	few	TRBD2	SAAPPGLAGLRYEQY
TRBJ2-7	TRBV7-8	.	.	ASSSRRKTYEQY
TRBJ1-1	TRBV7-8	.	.	ASSSSGRLNTEAF
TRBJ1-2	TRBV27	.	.	ASSSPGRSYGYT
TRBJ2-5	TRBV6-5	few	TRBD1	ASSYSAGGLGETQY
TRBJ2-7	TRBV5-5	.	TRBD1	ASSLLQGTLYEQY
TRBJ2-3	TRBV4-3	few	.	ASSQEGHHTDTQY
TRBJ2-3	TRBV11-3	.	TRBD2	ASSPGLAGGGGTDTQY
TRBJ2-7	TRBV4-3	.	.	ASSPLWDITYEQY
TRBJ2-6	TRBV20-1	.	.	SARQSSGANVLT
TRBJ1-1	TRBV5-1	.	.	ASSLAPRTDIEAF
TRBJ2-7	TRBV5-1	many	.	ASSPPDSSYEQY
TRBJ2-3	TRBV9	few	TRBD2	ASSVGAGVSDTQY
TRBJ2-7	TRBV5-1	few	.	ASSLGDRAAYEQY
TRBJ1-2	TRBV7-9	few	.	ASSPRGVYGYT
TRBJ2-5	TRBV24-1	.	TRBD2	ATSDGTTSGQETQY
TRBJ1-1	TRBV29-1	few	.	SVEDQGRLGESTEAF
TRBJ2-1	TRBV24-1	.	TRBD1	ATSDFAAGGGDEQF
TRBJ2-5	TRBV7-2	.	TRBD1	ASSSDRQETQY
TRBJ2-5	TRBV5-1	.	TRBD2	ASSLGSSGGETQY
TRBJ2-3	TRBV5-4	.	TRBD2	ASSLPSRGSTDTQY
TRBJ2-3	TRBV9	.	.	ASSVGLLADTQY
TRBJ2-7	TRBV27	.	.	ASSFSTDSYEQY
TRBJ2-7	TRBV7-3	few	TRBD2	ASSLGGPRYEQY
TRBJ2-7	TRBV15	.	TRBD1	ATSTYRGSNEQY
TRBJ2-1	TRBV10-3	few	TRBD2	AISVASGGNEQF